A selection of T cell receptor beta chains follows, all from one sample in a study of T cell changes during pregnancy in multiple sclerosis. TCRdb keeps only in-frame clones here, not all; method: immunoSEQ multiplex PCR. The profile covers 70,000 to 100,000 clones, with about 94% appearing a single time and less than 2.5% taken by the ten largest. The sequencing here drew on peripheral blood, taken in the third trimester of pregnancy. The receptors derive from a female donor with multiple sclerosis, enrolled in a pregnancy study. CDR3s include the opening cysteine and the closing phenylalanine or tryptophan. D genes are given only for firm matches. Clone size is not always given. Where it is, it says once, few, many or a class for expanded clones.

TGCAGCGTTGTGCGGCGGGAGACCCAGTACTTC,CSVVRRETQYF,-,-,TRBV29-1,TRBJ2-5
TGCAGCACCGTATTGGGTAGGGGTCATGGCTACACCTTC,CSTVLGRGHGYTF,-,-,TRBV29-1,TRBJ1-2
TGTGCCTGGAATGCAGGGAGGTCCACAGATACGCAGTATTTT,CAWNAGRSTDTQYF,-,-,TRBV30,TRBJ2-3
TGTGCCAGCGGAGTCTCTGGAAACACCATATATTTT,CASGVSGNTIYF,-,few,TRBV6-6,TRBJ1-3
TGTGCCAATGCCAGGGAGGACACCGGGGAGCTGTTTTTT,CANAREDTGELFF,-,once,TRBV19,TRBJ2-2
TGCGCCAGCAGCCAAGATAGTATACCCCAGGTGGACACTGAAGCTTTCTTT,CASSQDSIPQVDTEAFF,-,-,TRBV4-1,TRBJ1-1
TGTGCCAGCACCCTACGGACTAGCGGTATAGATACGCAGTATTTT,CASTLRTSGIDTQYF,TRBD2,-,TRBV2,TRBJ2-3
TGTGCCAGCTCAACGACAGGGAACTATGGCTACACCTTC,CASSTTGNYGYTF,TRBD1,-,TRBV18,TRBJ1-2
TGTGCCAGTAGTATGGTTGGAGGTAGCGGGAGGACAGATACGCAGTATTTT,CASSMVGGSGRTDTQYF,TRBD2,-,TRBV19,TRBJ2-3
TGTGCCAGCAGCCCCCGGGACACAACCTACGAGCAGTACTTC,CASSPRDTTYEQYF,-,-,TRBV7-9,TRBJ2-7
TGTGCCAGCAGCCAAGATCCGCGGGAGGGAAGGAATGAGCAGTTCTTC,CASSQDPREGRNEQFF,TRBD2,-,TRBV4-2,TRBJ2-1
TGTGCCAGCAGCCCTATGGGGGGGAGCTCCTACAATGAGCAGTTCTTC,CASSPMGGSSYNEQFF,TRBD2,-,TRBV5-4,TRBJ2-1
TGCGCCAGCAGCTCGGGGGGACCACACTACGAGCAGTACTTC,CASSSGGPHYEQYF,TRBD2,-,TRBV5-1,TRBJ2-7
TGTGCCATCAGTGACTACTACAATGAGCAGTTCTTC,CAISDYYNEQFF,-,-,TRBV10-3,TRBJ2-1
TGTGCCAGCAGTGACGGGGGGCACAGGGACGAGCAGTACTTC,CASSDGGHRDEQYF,-,-,TRBV25-1,TRBJ2-7
TGCGCCAGCAGCGCGACACAACTGAACACTGAAGCTTTCTTT,CASSATQLNTEAFF,-,-,TRBV5-1,TRBJ1-1
TGTGCCAGCAGCTTAGGACTAGCGGGAGTGGGGGAGCAGTTCTTC,CASSLGLAGVGEQFF,TRBD2,-,TRBV7-9,TRBJ2-1
TGTGCCAGCAGCTGGGGGATAGCGGGGTACAATGAGCAGTTCTTC,CASSWGIAGYNEQFF,TRBD2,-,TRBV13,TRBJ2-1